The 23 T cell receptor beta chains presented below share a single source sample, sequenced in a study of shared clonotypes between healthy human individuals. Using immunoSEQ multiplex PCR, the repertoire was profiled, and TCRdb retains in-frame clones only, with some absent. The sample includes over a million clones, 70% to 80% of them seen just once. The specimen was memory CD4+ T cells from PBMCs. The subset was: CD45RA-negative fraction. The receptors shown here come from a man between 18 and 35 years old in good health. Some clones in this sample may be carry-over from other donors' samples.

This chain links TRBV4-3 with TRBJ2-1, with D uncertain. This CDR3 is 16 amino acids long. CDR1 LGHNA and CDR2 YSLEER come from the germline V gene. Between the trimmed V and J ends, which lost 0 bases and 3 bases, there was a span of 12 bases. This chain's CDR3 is CASSQESGTDYNEQFF. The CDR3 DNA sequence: TGCGCCAGCAGCCAAGAGAGTGGAACGGACTACAATGAGCAGTTCTTC.

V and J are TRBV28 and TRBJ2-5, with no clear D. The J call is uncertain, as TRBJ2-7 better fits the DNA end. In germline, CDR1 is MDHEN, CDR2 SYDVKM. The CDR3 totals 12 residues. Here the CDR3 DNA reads TGTGCCAGCAGCTCCGATGTATACGAGCAGTACTTC. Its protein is CASSSDVYEQYF.

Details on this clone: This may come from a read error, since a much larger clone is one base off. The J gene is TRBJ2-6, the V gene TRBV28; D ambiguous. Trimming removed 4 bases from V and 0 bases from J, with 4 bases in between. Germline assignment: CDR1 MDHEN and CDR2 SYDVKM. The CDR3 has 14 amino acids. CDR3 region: CASSWDSGANVLTF. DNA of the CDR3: TGTGCCAGCAGTTGGGACTCTGGGGCCAACGTCCTGACTTTC.

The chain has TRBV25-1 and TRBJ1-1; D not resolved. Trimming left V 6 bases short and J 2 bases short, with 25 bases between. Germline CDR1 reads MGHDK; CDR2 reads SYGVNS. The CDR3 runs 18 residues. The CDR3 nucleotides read TGTGCCAGCAGCCTCGGGTGGGGTCCCGCGCACAGAAACACTGAAGCTTTCTTT. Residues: CASSLGWGPAHRNTEAFF.

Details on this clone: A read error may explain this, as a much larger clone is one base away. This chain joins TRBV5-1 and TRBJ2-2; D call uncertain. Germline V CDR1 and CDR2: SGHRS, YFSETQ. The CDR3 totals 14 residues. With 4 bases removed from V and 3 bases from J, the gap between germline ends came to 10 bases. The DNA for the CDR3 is TGCGCCAGCAGCCAACAGTTGGACACCGGGGAGCTGTTTTTT. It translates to CASSQQLDTGELFF.

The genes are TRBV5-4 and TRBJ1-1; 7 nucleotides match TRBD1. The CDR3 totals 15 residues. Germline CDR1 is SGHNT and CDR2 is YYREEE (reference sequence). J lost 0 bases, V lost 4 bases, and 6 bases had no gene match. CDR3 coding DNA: TGTGCCAGCAGCCAAACAGGGGCCATGAACACTGAAGCTTTCTTT. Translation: CASSQTGAMNTEAFF.

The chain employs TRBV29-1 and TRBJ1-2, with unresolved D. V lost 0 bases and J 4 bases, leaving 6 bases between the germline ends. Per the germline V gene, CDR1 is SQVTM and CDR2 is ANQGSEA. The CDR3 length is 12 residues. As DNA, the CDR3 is TGCAGCGTTGAAGACGCCTTCTATGGCTACACCTTC. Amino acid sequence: CSVEDAFYGYTF.

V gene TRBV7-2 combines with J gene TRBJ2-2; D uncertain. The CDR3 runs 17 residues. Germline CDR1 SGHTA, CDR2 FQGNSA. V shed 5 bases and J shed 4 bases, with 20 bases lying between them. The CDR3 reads CASSQHPPGASTGELFF. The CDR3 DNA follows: TGTGCCAGCAGCCAGCACCCTCCGGGTGCATCCACCGGGGAGCTGTTTTTT.

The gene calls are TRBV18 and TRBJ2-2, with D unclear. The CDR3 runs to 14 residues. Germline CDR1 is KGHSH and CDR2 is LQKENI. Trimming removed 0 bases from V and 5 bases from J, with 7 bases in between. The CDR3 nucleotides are TGTGCCAGCTCACCACCAGGATTAACCGGGGAGCTGTTTTTT. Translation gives CASSPPGLTGELFF.

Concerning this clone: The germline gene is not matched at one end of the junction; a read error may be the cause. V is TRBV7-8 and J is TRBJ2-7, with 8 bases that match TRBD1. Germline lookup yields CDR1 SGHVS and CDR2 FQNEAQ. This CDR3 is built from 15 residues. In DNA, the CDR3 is TGTGCCGGCAGCCCGGGGACAGGAAGAAGCTACGAGCAGTACTTC. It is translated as CAGSPGTGRSYEQYF.

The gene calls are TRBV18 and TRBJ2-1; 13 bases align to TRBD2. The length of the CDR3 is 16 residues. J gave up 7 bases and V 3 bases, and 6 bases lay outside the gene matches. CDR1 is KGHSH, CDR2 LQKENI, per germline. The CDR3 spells CASSPVLAGGRNEQFF. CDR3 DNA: TGTGCCAGCTCACCTGTACTAGCGGGAGGGCGGAATGAGCAGTTCTTC.

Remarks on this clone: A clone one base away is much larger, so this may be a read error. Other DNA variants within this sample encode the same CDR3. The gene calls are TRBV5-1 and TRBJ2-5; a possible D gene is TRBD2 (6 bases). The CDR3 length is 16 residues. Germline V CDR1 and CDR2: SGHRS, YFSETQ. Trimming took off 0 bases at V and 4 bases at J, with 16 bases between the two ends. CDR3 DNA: TGCGCCAGCAGCTTGGGGACCCGGAGGGGAGTAGAGACCCAGTACTTC. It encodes CASSLGTRRGVETQYF.

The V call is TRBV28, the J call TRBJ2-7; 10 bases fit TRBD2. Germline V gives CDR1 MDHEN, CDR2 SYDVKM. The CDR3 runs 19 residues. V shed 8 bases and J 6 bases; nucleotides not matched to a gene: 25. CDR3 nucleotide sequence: TGTGCCAGCTTGAAGAAACTAGCGGGACGGGTAGATAGTCTGGGCGAGCAGTACTTC. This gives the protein CASLKKLAGRVDSLGEQYF.

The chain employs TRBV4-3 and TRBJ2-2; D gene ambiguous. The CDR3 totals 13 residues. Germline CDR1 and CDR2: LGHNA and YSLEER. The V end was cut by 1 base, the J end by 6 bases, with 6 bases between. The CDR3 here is CASSQARPGELFF. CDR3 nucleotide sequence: TGCGCCAGCAGCCAAGCTAGGCCCGGGGAGCTGTTTTTT.

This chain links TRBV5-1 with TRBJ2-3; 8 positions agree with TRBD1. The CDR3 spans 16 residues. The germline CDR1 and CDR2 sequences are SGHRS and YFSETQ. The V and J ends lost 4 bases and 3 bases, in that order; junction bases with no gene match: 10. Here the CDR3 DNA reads TGCGCCAGCAGCGCGGCGACAGGGGTTGCGACAGATACGCAGTATTTT. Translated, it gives CASSAATGVATDTQYF.

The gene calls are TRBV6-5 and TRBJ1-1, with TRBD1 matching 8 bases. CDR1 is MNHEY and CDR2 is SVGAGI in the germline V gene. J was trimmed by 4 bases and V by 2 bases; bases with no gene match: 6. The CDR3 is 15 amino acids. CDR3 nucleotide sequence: TGTGCCAGCAGTTACACTTACAGGGGGATCACTGAAGCTTTCTTT. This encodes CASSYTYRGITEAFF.

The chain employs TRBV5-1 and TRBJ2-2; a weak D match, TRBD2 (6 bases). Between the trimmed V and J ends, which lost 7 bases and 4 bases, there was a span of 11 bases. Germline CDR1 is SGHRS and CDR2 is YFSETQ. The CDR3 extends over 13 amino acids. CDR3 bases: TGCGCCAGCGGGGCGGGGAGCACCGGGGAGCTGTTTTTT. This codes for CASGAGSTGELFF.

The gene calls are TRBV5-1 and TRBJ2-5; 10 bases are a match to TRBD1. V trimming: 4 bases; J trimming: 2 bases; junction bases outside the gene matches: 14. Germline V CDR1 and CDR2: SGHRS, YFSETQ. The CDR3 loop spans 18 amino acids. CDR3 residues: CASSSDRGLGGRQETQYF. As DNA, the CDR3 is TGCGCCAGCAGCAGCGACAGGGGGCTCGGCGGGAGGCAAGAGACCCAGTACTTC.

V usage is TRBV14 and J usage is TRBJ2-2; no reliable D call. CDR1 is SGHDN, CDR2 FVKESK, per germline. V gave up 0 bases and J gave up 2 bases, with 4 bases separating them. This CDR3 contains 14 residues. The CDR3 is CASSQDSNTGELFF. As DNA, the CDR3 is TGTGCCAGCAGCCAAGATTCAAACACCGGGGAGCTGTTTTTT.

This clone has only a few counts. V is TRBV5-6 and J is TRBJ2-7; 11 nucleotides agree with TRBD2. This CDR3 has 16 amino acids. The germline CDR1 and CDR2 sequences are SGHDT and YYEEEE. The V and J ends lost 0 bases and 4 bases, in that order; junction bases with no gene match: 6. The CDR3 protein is CASSLAPSGRRYEQYF. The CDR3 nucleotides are TGTGCCAGCAGCTTGGCCCCTAGCGGGAGGCGGTACGAGCAGTACTTC.

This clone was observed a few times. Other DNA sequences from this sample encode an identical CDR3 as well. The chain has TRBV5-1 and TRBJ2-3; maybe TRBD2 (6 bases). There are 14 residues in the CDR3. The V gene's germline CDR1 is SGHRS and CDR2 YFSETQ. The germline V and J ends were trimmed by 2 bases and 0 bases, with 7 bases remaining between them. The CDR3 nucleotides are TGCGCCAGCAGCTTCGGGACTAGCACAGATACGCAGTATTTT. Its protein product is CASSFGTSTDTQYF.

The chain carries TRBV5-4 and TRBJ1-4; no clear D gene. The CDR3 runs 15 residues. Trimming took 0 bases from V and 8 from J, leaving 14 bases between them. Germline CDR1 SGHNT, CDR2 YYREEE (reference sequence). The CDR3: CASSLAPFSREKLFF. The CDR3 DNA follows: TGTGCCAGCAGCTTGGCCCCTTTCTCGAGGGAAAAACTGTTTTTT.

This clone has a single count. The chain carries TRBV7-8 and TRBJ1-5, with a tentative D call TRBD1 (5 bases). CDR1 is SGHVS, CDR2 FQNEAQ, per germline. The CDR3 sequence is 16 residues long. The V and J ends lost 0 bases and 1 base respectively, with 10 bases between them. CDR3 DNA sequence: TGTGCCAGCAGCTTAGCTGGGGGGTTGAGCAATCAGCCCCAGCATTTT. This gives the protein CASSLAGGLSNQPQHF.